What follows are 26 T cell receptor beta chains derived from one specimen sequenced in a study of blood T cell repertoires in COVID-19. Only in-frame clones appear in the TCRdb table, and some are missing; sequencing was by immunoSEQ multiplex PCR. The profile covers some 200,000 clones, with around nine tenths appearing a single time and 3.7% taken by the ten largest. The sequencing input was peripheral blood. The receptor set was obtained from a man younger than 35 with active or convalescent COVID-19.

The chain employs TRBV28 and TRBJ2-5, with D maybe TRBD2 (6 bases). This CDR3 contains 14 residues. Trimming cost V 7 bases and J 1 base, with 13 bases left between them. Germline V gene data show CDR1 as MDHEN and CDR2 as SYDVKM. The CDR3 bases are TGTGCCAGCACGCTATATAGCGGCCAAGAGACCCAGTACTTC. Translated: CASTLYSGQETQYF. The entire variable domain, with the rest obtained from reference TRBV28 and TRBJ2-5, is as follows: DVKVTQSSRYLVKRTGEKVFLECVQDMDHENMFWYRQDPGLGLRLIYFSYDVKMKEKGDIPEGYSVSREKKERFSLILESASTNQTSMYLCASTLYSGQETQYFGPGTRLLVL.

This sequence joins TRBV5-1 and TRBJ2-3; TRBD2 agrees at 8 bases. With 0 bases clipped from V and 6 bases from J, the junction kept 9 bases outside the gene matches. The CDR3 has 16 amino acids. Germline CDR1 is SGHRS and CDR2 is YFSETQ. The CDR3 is CASSLEPGGGADTQYF. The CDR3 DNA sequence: TGCGCCAGCAGCTTGGAACCGGGAGGGGGGGCTGATACGCAGTATTTT.

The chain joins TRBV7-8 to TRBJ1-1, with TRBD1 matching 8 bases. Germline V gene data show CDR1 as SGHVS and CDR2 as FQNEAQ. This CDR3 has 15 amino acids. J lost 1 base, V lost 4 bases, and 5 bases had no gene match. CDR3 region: CASSSDGQGNTEAFF. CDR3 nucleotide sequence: TGTGCCAGCAGCTCCGATGGACAGGGGAACACTGAAGCTTTCTTT.

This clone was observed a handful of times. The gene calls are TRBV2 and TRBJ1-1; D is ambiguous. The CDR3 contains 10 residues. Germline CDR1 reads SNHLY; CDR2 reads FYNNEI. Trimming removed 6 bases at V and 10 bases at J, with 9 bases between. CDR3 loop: CASRGLGAFF. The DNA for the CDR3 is TGTGCCAGCAGAGGCCTAGGAGCTTTCTTT.

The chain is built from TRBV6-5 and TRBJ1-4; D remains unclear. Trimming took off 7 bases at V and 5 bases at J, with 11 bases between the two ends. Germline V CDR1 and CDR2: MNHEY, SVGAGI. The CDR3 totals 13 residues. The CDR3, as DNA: TGTGCCAGCACCGCCCGACAAAATGAAAAACTGTTTTTT. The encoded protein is CASTARQNEKLFF.

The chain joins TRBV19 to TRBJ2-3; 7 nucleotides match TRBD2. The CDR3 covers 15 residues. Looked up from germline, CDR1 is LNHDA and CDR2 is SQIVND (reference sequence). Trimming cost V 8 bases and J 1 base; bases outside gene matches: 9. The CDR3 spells CASFPGAGGTDTQYF. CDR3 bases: TGTGCCAGTTTCCCGGGCGCGGGGGGCACAGATACGCAGTATTTT.

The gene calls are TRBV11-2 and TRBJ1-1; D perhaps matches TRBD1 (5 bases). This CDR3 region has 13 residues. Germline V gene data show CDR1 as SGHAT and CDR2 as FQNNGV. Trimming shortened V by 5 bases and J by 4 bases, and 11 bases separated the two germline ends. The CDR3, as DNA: TGTGCCAGCAGCCCCATGGGGGGCACTGAAGCTTTCTTT. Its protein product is CASSPMGGTEAFF.

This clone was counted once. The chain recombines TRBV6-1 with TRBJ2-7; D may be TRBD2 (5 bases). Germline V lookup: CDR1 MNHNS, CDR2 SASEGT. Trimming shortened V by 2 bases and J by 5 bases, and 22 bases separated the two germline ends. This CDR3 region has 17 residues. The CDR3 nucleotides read TGTGCCAGCAGTGAAACAATTAGTACCGGGATTTTTGACGAGCAGTACTTC. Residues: CASSETISTGIFDEQYF.

The CDR3 reads CASSLVGQGDTEAFF. DNA of the CDR3: TGTGCCAGCAGCTTAGTAGGACAGGGGGACACTGAAGCTTTCTTT. The chain has TRBV11-3 and TRBJ1-1, with 10 bases identical to TRBD1. This CDR3 is built from 15 residues. After removal of 1 base from V and 3 bases from J, the junction contained 2 bases not matched to a gene. The germline V gene has CDR1 SGHNT and CDR2 YENEEA.

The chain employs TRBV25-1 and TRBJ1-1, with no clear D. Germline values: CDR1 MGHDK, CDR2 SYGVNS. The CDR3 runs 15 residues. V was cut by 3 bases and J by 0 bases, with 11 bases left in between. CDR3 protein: CASSEETNLNTEAFF. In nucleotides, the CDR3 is TGTGCCAGCAGTGAGGAGACGAACTTGAACACTGAAGCTTTCTTT. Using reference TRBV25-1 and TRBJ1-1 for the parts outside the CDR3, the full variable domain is EADIYQTPRYLVIGTGKKITLECSQTMGHDKMYWYQQDPGMELHLIHYSYGVNSTEKGDLSSESTVSRIRTEHFPLTLESARPSHTSQYLCASSEETNLNTEAFFGQGTRLTVV.

The CDR3 here is CASSVGGQIPQPQHF. In DNA form, the CDR3 reads TGTGCCAGCAGCGTAGGGGGACAGATTCCCCAGCCCCAGCATTTT. The V and J genes are TRBV11-2 and TRBJ1-5; 7 bases are shared with TRBD1. Trimming at V came to 5 bases and at J to 7 bases, leaving 11 bases not matched to a gene. CDR1 and CDR2 (germline): SGHAT, FQNNGV. The CDR3 contains 15 residues.

The CDR3 protein is CASSYSRGLGTEAFF. CDR3 sequence (DNA): TGTGCCAGCAGTTACTCGAGGGGGCTGGGGACTGAAGCTTTCTTT. The V call is TRBV6-5, the J call TRBJ1-1; 7 nucleotides agree with TRBD1. The CDR3 is made up of 15 amino acids. Germline CDR1 MNHEY, CDR2 SVGAGI. V was pared by 0 bases and J by 5 bases, with 6 bases of the junction left unmatched.

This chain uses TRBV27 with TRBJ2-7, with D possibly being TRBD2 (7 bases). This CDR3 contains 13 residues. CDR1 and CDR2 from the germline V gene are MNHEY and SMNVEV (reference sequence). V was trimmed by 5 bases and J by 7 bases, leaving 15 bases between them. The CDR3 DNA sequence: TGTGCCAGCAGTCTAAGGGGGGGAAGAGAGCAGTACGTC. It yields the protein CASSLRGGREQYV.

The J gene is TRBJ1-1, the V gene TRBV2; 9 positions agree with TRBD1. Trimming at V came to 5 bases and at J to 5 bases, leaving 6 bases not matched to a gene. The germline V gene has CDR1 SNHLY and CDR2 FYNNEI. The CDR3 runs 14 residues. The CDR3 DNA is TGTGCCAGCAGTCGGACAGGGGCTTCGACTGAAGCTTTCTTT. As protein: CASSRTGASTEAFF.

DNA for the CDR3: TGTGCCAGCAGTCAACGTTGCTTCCCGGGACAGGGGTCGGAGACCCAGTACTTC. Translated: CASSQRCFPGQGSETQYF. The chain uses TRBV7-4 and TRBJ2-5; 10 bases are shared with TRBD1. V was clipped by 6 bases and J by 5 bases; unmatched bases: 18. CDR1 is SGHVT, CDR2 SQSDAQ, per germline. This CDR3 contains 18 residues.

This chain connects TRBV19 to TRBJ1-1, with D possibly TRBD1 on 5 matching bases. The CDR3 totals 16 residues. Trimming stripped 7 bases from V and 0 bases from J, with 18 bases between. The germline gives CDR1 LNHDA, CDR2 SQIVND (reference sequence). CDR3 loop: CASTLTWGGMNTEAFF. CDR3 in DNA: TGTGCCAGTACCCTTACATGGGGGGGGATGAACACTGAAGCTTTCTTT. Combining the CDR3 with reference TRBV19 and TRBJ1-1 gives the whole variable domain DGGITQSPKYLFRKEGQNVTLSCEQNLNHDAMYWYRQDPGQGLRLIYYSQIVNDFQKGDIAEGYSVSREKKESFPLTVTSAQKNPTAFYLCASTLTWGGMNTEAFFGQGTRLTVV.

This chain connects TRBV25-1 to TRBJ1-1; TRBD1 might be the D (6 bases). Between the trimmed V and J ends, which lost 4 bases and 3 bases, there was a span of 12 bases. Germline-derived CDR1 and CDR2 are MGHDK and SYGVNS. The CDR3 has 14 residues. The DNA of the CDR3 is TGTGCCAGCAGTGCACTGGGGGGGCACACTGAAGCTTTCTTT. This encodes CASSALGGHTEAFF.

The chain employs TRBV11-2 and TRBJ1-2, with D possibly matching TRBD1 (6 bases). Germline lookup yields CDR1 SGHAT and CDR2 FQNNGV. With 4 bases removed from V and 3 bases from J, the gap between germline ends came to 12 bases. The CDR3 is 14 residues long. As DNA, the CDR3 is TGTGCCAGCAGCTCATTACAGGGCTACTATGGCTACACCTTC. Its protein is CASSSLQGYYGYTF.

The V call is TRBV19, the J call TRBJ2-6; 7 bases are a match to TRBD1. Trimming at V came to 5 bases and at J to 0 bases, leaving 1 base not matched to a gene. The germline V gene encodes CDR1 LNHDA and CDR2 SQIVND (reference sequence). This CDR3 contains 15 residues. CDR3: CASSDRVSGANVLTF. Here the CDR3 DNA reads TGTGCCAGTAGTGACAGGGTCTCTGGGGCCAACGTCCTGACTTTC.

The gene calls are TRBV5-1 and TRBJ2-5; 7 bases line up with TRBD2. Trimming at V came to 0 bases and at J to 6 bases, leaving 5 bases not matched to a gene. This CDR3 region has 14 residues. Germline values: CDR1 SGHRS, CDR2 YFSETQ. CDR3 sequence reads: CASSLGLASQTQYF. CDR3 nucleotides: TGCGCCAGCAGCTTGGGACTAGCCAGCCAGACCCAGTACTTC.

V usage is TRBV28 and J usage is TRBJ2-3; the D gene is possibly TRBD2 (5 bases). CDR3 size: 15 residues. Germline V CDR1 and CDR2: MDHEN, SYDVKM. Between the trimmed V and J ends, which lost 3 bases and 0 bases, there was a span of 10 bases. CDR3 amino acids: CASSFRLASTDTQYF. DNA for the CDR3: TGTGCCAGCAGTTTTCGGCTAGCTAGCACAGATACGCAGTATTTT.

CDR3 bases: TGTGCCAGCAGCCTGTCCCAGTGGGAGACCCAGTACTTC. Its protein product is CASSLSQWETQYF. The chain uses TRBV7-9 and TRBJ2-5; D remains ambiguous. The CDR3 loop spans 13 amino acids. V was clipped by 5 bases and J by 5 bases, with 12 bases between them. CDR1 and CDR2 from the germline V gene are SEHNR and FQNEAQ (reference sequence).

The CDR3 DNA is TGTGCCAGCAGTTTGCTAGCCCGTAGCAATCAGCCCCAGCATTTT. Translating gives CASSLLARSNQPQHF. This chain connects TRBV28 to TRBJ1-5; unclear D gene. This CDR3 region has 15 residues. Germline lookup yields CDR1 MDHEN and CDR2 SYDVKM. The V end was cut by 3 bases, the J end by 0 bases, with 9 bases between. Filled out from reference TRBV28 and TRBJ1-5, the complete variable domain reads DVKVTQSSRYLVKRTGEKVFLECVQDMDHENMFWYRQDPGLGLRLIYFSYDVKMKEKGDIPEGYSVSREKKERFSLILESASTNQTSMYLCASSLLARSNQPQHFGDGTRLSIL.

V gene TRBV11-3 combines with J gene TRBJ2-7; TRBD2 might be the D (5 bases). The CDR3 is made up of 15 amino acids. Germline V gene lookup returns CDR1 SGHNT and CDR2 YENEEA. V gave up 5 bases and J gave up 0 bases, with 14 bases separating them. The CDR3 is CASSPGGGPSYEQYF. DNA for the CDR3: TGTGCCAGCAGCCCCGGCGGAGGACCCTCCTACGAGCAGTACTTC.

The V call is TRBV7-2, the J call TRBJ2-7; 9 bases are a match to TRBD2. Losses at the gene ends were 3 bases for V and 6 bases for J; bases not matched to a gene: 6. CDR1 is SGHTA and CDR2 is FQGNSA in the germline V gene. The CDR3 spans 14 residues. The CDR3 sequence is CASSLKREVSEQYF. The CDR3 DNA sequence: TGTGCCAGCAGCTTGAAGCGGGAGGTGTCCGAGCAGTACTTC.

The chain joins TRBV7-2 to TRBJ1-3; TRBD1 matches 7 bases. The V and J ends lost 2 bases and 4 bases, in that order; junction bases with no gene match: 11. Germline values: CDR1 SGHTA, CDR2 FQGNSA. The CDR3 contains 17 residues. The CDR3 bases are TGTGCCAGCAGCTTAAAGGCCATAACAGGGGACGGAAACACCATATATTTT. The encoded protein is CASSLKAITGDGNTIYF.